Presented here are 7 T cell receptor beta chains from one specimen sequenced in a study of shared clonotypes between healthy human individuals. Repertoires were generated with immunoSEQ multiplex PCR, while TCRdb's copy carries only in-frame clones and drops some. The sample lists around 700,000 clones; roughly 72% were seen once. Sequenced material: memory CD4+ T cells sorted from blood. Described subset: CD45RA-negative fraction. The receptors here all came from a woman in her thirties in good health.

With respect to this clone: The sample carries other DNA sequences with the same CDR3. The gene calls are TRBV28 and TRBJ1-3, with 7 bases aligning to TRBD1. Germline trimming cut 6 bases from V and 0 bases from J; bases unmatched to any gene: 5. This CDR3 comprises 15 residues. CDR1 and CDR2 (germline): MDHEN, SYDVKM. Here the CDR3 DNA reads TGTGCCAGCAGCTCAGGGGGAAGCTCTGGAAACACCATATATTTT. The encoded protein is CASSSGGSSGNTIYF.

CDR3 DNA: TGTGCCAGCAGTGAAGCTCCGGGACAGGGAAAAGCTTTCTTT. Its translation: CASSEAPGQGKAFF. The rearrangement joins TRBV6-1 to TRBJ1-1; 9 bases agree with TRBD1. Germline CDR1 is MNHNS and CDR2 is SASEGT. Losses at the gene ends were 0 bases for V and 9 bases for J; bases not matched to a gene: 5. This CDR3 is 14 amino acids long.

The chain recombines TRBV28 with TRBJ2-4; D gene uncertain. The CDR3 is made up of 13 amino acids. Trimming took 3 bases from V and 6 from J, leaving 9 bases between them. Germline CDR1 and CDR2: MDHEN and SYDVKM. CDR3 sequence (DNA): TGTGCCAGCAGTTTGCAGGTAGTAAACATTCAGTACTTC. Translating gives CASSLQVVNIQYF.

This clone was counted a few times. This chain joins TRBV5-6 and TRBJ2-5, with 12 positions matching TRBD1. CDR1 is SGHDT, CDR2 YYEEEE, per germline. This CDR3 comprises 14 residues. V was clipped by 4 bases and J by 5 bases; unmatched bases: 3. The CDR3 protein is CASSTGQGAETQYF. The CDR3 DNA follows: TGTGCCAGCAGCACGGGACAGGGGGCTGAGACCCAGTACTTC.

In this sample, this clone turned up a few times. The CDR3 DNA reads TGCGCCAGCAGCCAAGATCGGGCAGGGGTCAATCAGCCCCAGCATTTT. Translation: CASSQDRAGVNQPQHF. The chain links TRBV4-1 to TRBJ1-5; weak D call: TRBD1 (6 bases). Trimming took 0 bases from V and 3 from J, leaving 12 bases between them. CDR1 is MGHRA and CDR2 is YSYEKL in the germline V gene. The CDR3 loop spans 16 amino acids.

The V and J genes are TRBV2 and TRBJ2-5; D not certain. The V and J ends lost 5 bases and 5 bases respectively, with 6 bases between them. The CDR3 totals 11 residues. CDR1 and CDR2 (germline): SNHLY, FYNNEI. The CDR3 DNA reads TGTGCCAGCAGTCCGGGTGAGACCCAGTACTTC. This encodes CASSPGETQYF.

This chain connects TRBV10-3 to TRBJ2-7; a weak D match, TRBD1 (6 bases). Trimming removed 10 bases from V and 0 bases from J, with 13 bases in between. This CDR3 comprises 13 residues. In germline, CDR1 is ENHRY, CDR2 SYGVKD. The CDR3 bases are TGTGCCACCTCCGGGACACCCTCCTACGAGCAGTACTTC. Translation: CATSGTPSYEQYF.